Listed below are T cell receptor beta chains from one sample, sequenced in a study of T cell repertoires in cytomegalovirus infection. TCRdb re-called the reads through MiXCR, storing one row per CDR3 protein. There are approximately 700,000 distinct CDR3 sequences in the sample; approximately 40% occur only once, and 2.5% to 3% lies in the top ten. Sequencing used PBMCs. The receptors derive from a human donor in good health (CMV status not recorded). Some clones in this sample may be carry-over from other donors' samples. Both conserved end residues are part of each CDR3. Each record gives: clone size, V gene, D gene, J gene, CDR3 protein, CDR3 DNA. A D gene is named only where the DNA matches it firmly. Clone size appears in some rows only: once, few, many, or a class for an expanded clone.

NA	TRBV2	TRBD1	TRBJ1-6	CASSEWGTGASPLHF	TGTGCCAGCAGTGAATGGGGGACAGGGGCTTCACCCCTCCACTTT
NA	TRBV12-3/TRBV12-4	NA	TRBJ1-5	CASSLGRTLDQPQHF	TGTGCCAGCAGTTTGGGTCGGACCCTGGATCAGCCCCAGCATTTT
few	TRBV29-1	NA	TRBJ1-6	CSVGLGVGSPLHF	TGCAGCGTTGGTCTGGGTGTGGGTTCACCCCTCCACTTT
once	TRBV11-2	TRBD1	TRBJ2-7	CASSLGNGQANSYEQYF	TGTGCCAGCAGCTTAGGGAACGGACAGGCAAACTCCTACGAGCAGTACTTC
many	TRBV28	TRBD1	TRBJ1-4	CASSTTGTGTLPGKLFF	TGTGCCAGCAGCACCACCGGGACAGGGACCCTCCCAGGAAAACTGTTTTTT
few	TRBV6-6	NA	TRBJ1-1	CASSYSRGGTMNTEAFF	TGTGCCAGCAGTTACTCGCGCGGGGGAACAATGAACACTGAAGCTTTCTTT
NA	TRBV20-1	NA	TRBJ1-5	CSAVTGSRNNQPQHF	TGCAGTGCTGTTACCGGGAGCCGCAACAATCAGCCCCAGCATTTT
NA	TRBV28	TRBD1	TRBJ2-7	CASSLPGQGWGEQYF	TGTGCCAGCAGTTTACCCGGACAGGGGTGGGGCGAGCAGTACTTC
few	TRBV6-2/TRBV6-3	TRBD2	TRBJ2-1	CASCPGTSGRLASYNEQFF	TGTGCCAGCTGCCCGGGGACTAGCGGGAGGCTCGCCTCCTACAATGAGCAGTTCTTC
NA	TRBV7-6	TRBD1	TRBJ2-5	CASSSTGFDQETQYF	TGTGCCAGCAGCTCGACAGGGTTCGACCAAGAGACCCAGTACTTC
NA	TRBV28	TRBD1	TRBJ2-7	CASRIRDSSYEQYF	TGTGCCAGCAGGATCCGGGACAGCTCCTACGAGCAGTACTTC
NA	TRBV28	TRBD1	TRBJ1-3	CASRPTGGGNTIYF	TGTGCCAGCAGACCCACAGGGGGCGGAAACACCATATATTTT
NA	TRBV7-8	TRBD2	TRBJ2-3	CASSEAPGRGSDKQYF	TGTGCCAGCAGCGAAGCCCCAGGGCGGGGGTCAGATAAGCAGTATTTT
NA	TRBV7-8	TRBD2	TRBJ2-5	CASTLAAGVPDETQYF	TGTGCCAGCACCCTGGCGGCGGGAGTGCCCGATGAGACCCAGTACTTC
few	TRBV28	NA	TRBJ1-5	CASSPDTPNQPQHF	TGTGCCAGCAGCCCAGACACACCCAATCAGCCCCAGCATTTT
few	TRBV7-6	TRBD1	TRBJ2-5	CASSHKDRGVETQYF	TGTGCCAGCAGCCATAAGGACAGGGGGGTAGAGACCCAGTACTTC
many	TRBV10-3	TRBD2	TRBJ2-1	CAISEVASGSNEQFF	TGTGCCATCAGTGAGGTGGCTAGCGGGAGTAATGAGCAGTTCTTC
NA	TRBV5-6	TRBD1	TRBJ1-5	CASSDGTGLNQPQHF	TGTGCCAGCAGCGATGGGACAGGGCTTAATCAGCCCCAGCATTTT
NA	TRBV6-6	TRBD1	TRBJ2-2	CASSTGQGNTGELFF	TGTGCCAGCAGCACAGGACAGGGGAACACCGGGGAGCTGTTTTTT
few	TRBV7-8	NA	TRBJ2-5	CASSLARGGGLSETQYF	TGTGCCAGCAGCTTAGCGCGAGGGGGAGGACTCAGTGAGACCCAGTACTTC
few	TRBV10-3	NA	TRBJ2-1	CAIRAGQARGNEQFF	TGTGCCATCAGAGCGGGACAGGCAAGGGGCAATGAGCAGTTCTTC
NA	TRBV20-1	TRBD1	TRBJ1-1	CSAREAGGRLNTEAFF	TGCAGTGCTAGAGAAGCAGGGGGCAGGTTGAACACTGAAGCTTTCTTT
NA	TRBV20-1	TRBD2	TRBJ2-5	CSARSGLAGDQETQYF	TGCAGTGCTAGATCCGGACTAGCGGGGGACCAAGAGACCCAGTACTTC
NA	TRBV19	TRBD2	TRBJ2-7	CASSPGGTEQYF	TGTGCCAGTAGTCCGGGGGGAACCGAGCAGTACTTC
NA	TRBV7-2	NA	TRBJ1-1	CASSSSDSGSSTEAFF	TGTGCCAGCAGCTCCTCGGACAGTGGGAGTAGCACTGAAGCTTTCTTT
NA	TRBV23-1	NA	TRBJ2-3	CASSHRFTDTQYF	TGCGCCAGCAGCCATAGGTTCACAGATACGCAGTATTTT
NA	TRBV18	TRBD1	TRBJ1-4	CASSPPGQGGFEKLFF	TGTGCCAGCTCACCACCAGGACAGGGTGGTTTCGAAAAACTGTTTTTT
many	TRBV4-1	NA	TRBJ2-1	CASSQVLTGDTRYNEQFF	TGCGCCAGCAGCCAAGTACTCACGGGGGACACTCGATACAATGAGCAGTTCTTC
few	TRBV10-2	NA	TRBJ1-2	CASSEGRVHYGYTF	TGCGCCAGCAGTGAGGGCAGGGTTCACTATGGCTACACCTTC
NA	TRBV20-1	NA	TRBJ2-7	CSASSRTAVYEQYF	TGCAGTGCTAGTTCTCGAACAGCAGTCTACGAGCAGTACTTC
NA	TRBV28	NA	TRBJ1-1	CASSILVNTEAFF	NA
few	TRBV11-3	NA	TRBJ2-1	CASSLGRGGDEQFF	TGTGCCAGCAGCTTAGGCCGGGGTGGCGATGAGCAGTTCTTC
few	TRBV7-3	NA	TRBJ2-3	CASSSGWGGSGDTQYF	TGTGCCAGCAGCTCCGGGTGGGGGGGCTCCGGAGATACGCAGTATTTT
NA	TRBV7-2	NA	TRBJ2-7	CASSFALDGARISYEQYF	TGTGCCAGCAGCTTCGCCCTTGACGGGGCTCGAATCTCCTACGAGCAGTACTTC
NA	TRBV28	TRBD1	TRBJ2-5	CASSLYGQVEETQYF	TGTGCCAGCAGTTTATACGGACAGGTGGAAGAGACCCAGTACTTC
few	TRBV9	NA	TRBJ2-2	CASSAGSGELFF	TGTGCCAGCAGCGCGGGCTCAGGGGAGCTGTTTTTT
few	TRBV5-6	TRBD1	TRBJ1-2	CASSWDRSSYGYTF	TGTGCCAGCAGCTGGGACAGGTCGAGCTATGGCTACACCTTC
few	TRBV12-3/TRBV12-4	TRBD1	TRBJ2-1	CASSLAWTGSGYNEQFF	TGTGCCAGCAGTTTAGCGTGGACAGGATCCGGCTACAATGAGCAGTTCTTC
NA	TRBV5-1	NA	TRBJ1-2	CASSPDSANYGYTF	TGCGCCAGCAGTCCCGACAGCGCTAACTATGGCTACACCTTC
NA	TRBV6-8	TRBD1	TRBJ2-7	CASSPRQGRSHEQYF	TGTGCCAGCAGTCCCCGACAGGGGCGAAGCCACGAGCAGTACTTC
NA	TRBV12-3/TRBV12-4	NA	TRBJ1-5	CASSLGLPSNQPQNF	TGTGCCAGCAGTTTAGGGCTCCCGAGCAATCAGCCCCAGAATTTT
few	TRBV28	NA	TRBJ1-3	CAIGPGNTIYF	TGTGCCATCGGACCTGGAAACACCATATATTTT
few	TRBV7-8	NA	TRBJ1-2	CASSLEGGLFYGYTF	TGTGCCAGCAGCTTAGAGGGGGGTCTATTCTATGGCTACACCTTC
few	TRBV6-1	NA	TRBJ1-4	CASSEILSGTNEKLFF	TGTGCCAGCAGTGAAATCCTCTCAGGGACTAATGAAAAACTGTTTTTT
NA	TRBV28	TRBD1	TRBJ1-2	CASSFIGVGTGEAYTF	TGTGCCAGCAGCTTCATAGGTGTGGGGACAGGGGAGGCCTACACCTTC
few	TRBV7-6	NA	TRBJ2-2	CASSPSGTVVRYGELFF	TGTGCCAGCAGCCCCTCCGGGACGGTGGTCCGGTACGGGGAGCTGTTTTTT
NA	TRBV28	NA	TRBJ2-1	CASCPGGTYYNEQFF	TGTGCCAGCTGCCCCGGTGGGACCTATTACAATGAGCAGTTCTTC
NA	TRBV7-2	TRBD2	TRBJ2-1	CASSLVWTSGYNEQFF	TGTGCCAGCAGCTTAGTTTGGACTAGCGGATACAATGAGCAGTTCTTC
NA	TRBV10-3	NA	TRBJ1-4	CAIGRGREEKQFF	TGTGCCATCGGTCGGGGGAGGGAGGAAAAACAGTTTTTT
few	TRBV12-3/TRBV12-4	NA	TRBJ1-5	CASSPESFGNQPQHF	TGTGCCAGCAGCCCTGAGTCTTTTGGCAATCAGCCCCAGCATTTT
NA	TRBV20-1	NA	TRBJ1-1	CSARETASQMNTEAFF	TGCAGTGCTAGGGAGACAGCGTCACAAATGAACACTGAAGCTTTCTTT
once	TRBV29-1	TRBD1	TRBJ2-7	CSVWGQNLYEQYF	TGCAGCGTTTGGGGACAGAATCTCTACGAGCAGTACTTC
NA	TRBV7-6	NA	TRBJ2-7	CASSFEAGTTYEQYF	TGTGCCAGCAGCTTCGAGGCGGGGACGACCTACGAGCAGTACTTC